This entry lists 21 T cell receptor beta chains sequenced from one sample in a study of cytomegalovirus exposure and HLA in healthy donors. PCR was performed using 60 Vbeta and 13 Jbeta primers. Clones were read by immunoSEQ multiplex PCR, and TCRdb kept only the in-frame ones, dropping some. The sample carries 150,000 to 200,000 clones, around 74% recorded once. The sample comprised PBMCs. The receptors here all came from a female donor in good health and CMV-seronegative.

The rearrangement uses TRBV30 and TRBJ2-3, with D possibly matching TRBD2 (6 bases). This CDR3 comprises 14 residues. Deletions cut 3 bases from V and 0 bases from J, with 10 bases between. The germline V gene encodes CDR1 GTSNPN and CDR2 SVGIG (reference sequence). The CDR3 DNA reads TGTGCCTGGAGGATAGCGGTGAGCACAGATACGCAGTATTTT. Amino acid sequence: CAWRIAVSTDTQYF.

The rearrangement links TRBV19 to TRBJ2-1; 11 bases line up with TRBD2. Germline CDR1 is LNHDA and CDR2 is SQIVND (reference sequence). The J segment lost 3 bases and the V segment lost 5 bases, leaving 0 bases of the junction unmatched. CDR3 length: 14 amino acids. The CDR3 sequence is CASSGTSGYNEQFF. The CDR3, as DNA: TGTGCCAGTAGTGGGACTAGCGGCTACAATGAGCAGTTCTTC.

This clone turned up a few times. This chain's CDR3 is CASSLNTGELFF. CDR3 nucleotides: TGTGCCAGCAGCCTAAACACCGGGGAGCTGTTTTTT. The chain couples TRBV9 to TRBJ2-2; D unresolved. Germline CDR1 and CDR2: SGDLS and YYNGEE. CDR3 size: 12 residues. Trimming took 4 bases from V and 2 from J, leaving 3 bases between them.

This clone was seen a few times. The chain links TRBV5-1 to TRBJ2-3, with 7 nucleotides matching TRBD1. Trimming cost V 3 bases and J 0 bases; bases outside gene matches: 4. This CDR3 is 15 amino acids long. Germline V lookup: CDR1 SGHRS, CDR2 YFSETQ. CDR3 coding DNA: TGCGCCAGCAGCTCCGGGACAGCTAGCACAGATACGCAGTATTTT. Protein: CASSSGTASTDTQYF. The full variable domain, with the rest looked up from reference TRBV5-1 and TRBJ2-3, is KAGVTQTPRYLIKTRGQQVTLSCSPISGHRSVSWYQQTPGQGLQFLFEYFSETQRNKGNFPGRFSGRQFSNSRSEMNVSTLELGDSALYLCASSSGTASTDTQYFGPGTRLTVL.

The V gene is TRBV15, the J gene TRBJ2-1; 7 positions agree with TRBD2. Germline lookup yields CDR1 LNHNV and CDR2 YYDKDF (reference sequence). CDR3 size: 18 residues. Germline trimming cut 1 base from V and 0 bases from J; bases unmatched to any gene: 9. CDR3 amino acids: CATSRGTGTTFSYNEQFF. The CDR3 nucleotides read TGTGCCACCAGCAGAGGTACCGGGACTACCTTCTCCTACAATGAGCAGTTCTTC.

The V and J genes are TRBV11-3 and TRBJ2-2, with 11 bases fitting TRBD2. Germline trimming cut 5 bases from V and 7 bases from J; bases unmatched to any gene: 3. The CDR3 has 14 residues. The germline CDR1 and CDR2 sequences are SGHNT and YENEEA. In nucleotides, the CDR3 is TGTGCCAGCAGCCTAGGGACTAGCGGCGGGGAGCTGTTTTTT. It translates to CASSLGTSGGELFF.

The genes are TRBV7-9 and TRBJ2-1; 9 bases match TRBD2. Germline CDR1 is SEHNR and CDR2 is FQNEAQ (reference sequence). V gave up 0 bases and J gave up 9 bases; unmatched junction bases: 9. The CDR3 length is 16 residues. CDR3 amino acids: CASSLAAGGAISEQFF. CDR3 nucleotides: TGTGCCAGCAGCTTAGCAGCGGGGGGCGCAATTAGTGAGCAGTTCTTC.

The rearrangement uses TRBV6-1 and TRBJ1-2; TRBD1 agrees at 8 bases. Germline V CDR1 and CDR2: MNHNS, SASEGT. The CDR3 runs to 16 residues. The V gene end was trimmed by 2 bases and the J gene end by 4 bases; junction bases not matched to a gene: 9. The CDR3 loop reads CASSERDRMPAYGYTF. The CDR3 DNA follows: TGTGCCAGCAGTGAAAGGGACAGGATGCCCGCCTATGGCTACACCTTC.

This clone was detected a few times. The chain has TRBV11-3 and TRBJ1-1; D not resolved. V was shortened by 1 base and J by 3 bases, with 6 bases between the two germline ends. Looked up from germline, CDR1 is SGHNT and CDR2 is YENEEA. This CDR3 contains 13 residues. Written as DNA, the CDR3 is TGTGCCAGCAGCTTAGGACGGGACACTGAAGCTTTCTTT. Translating gives CASSLGRDTEAFF.

This chain joins TRBV11-2 and TRBJ1-4, with a tentative D call TRBD1 (5 bases). The CDR3 length is 14 residues. Germline V gene data show CDR1 as SGHAT and CDR2 as FQNNGV. Between the trimmed V and J ends, which lost 2 bases and 2 bases, there was a span of 6 bases. In DNA, the CDR3 is TGTGCCAGCAGCTTACCAGGGACTAATGAAAAACTGTTTTTT. It yields the protein CASSLPGTNEKLFF.

V usage is TRBV5-5 and J usage is TRBJ2-1; 11 bases are shared with TRBD1. Germline values: CDR1 SGHKS, CDR2 YYEKEE (reference sequence). The CDR3 is 16 amino acids. J gave up 4 bases and V 4 bases, and 7 bases lay outside the gene matches. CDR3 loop: CASSRPGTGGYNEQFF. For the CDR3, the DNA is TGTGCCAGCAGCCGCCCGGGGACAGGGGGATACAATGAGCAGTTCTTC.

The gene calls are TRBV7-9 and TRBJ1-5, with a tentative D call TRBD1 (6 bases). Germline values: CDR1 SEHNR, CDR2 FQNEAQ (reference sequence). The CDR3 contains 17 residues. Trimming took 7 bases from V and 7 from J, leaving 26 bases between them. In nucleotides, the CDR3 is TGTGCCAGCAACCTACCTGGGAGGGGGGCCCAGGGACAGCCCCAGCATTTT. This codes for CASNLPGRGAQGQPQHF.

V gene TRBV9 combines with J gene TRBJ2-7, with D perhaps matching TRBD2 (7 bases). Looked up from germline, CDR1 is SGDLS and CDR2 is YYNGEE. The CDR3 consists of 19 residues. V was clipped by 0 bases and J by 1 base, with 23 bases between them. The CDR3 reads CASSVGEGLGGRTSYEQYF. DNA of the CDR3: TGTGCCAGCAGCGTAGGGGAGGGCCTGGGGGGGCGCACTTCCTACGAGCAGTACTTC.

V usage is TRBV4-1 and J usage is TRBJ2-5; D possibly corresponds to TRBD2 (6 bases). The J call may be incorrect, as the DNA end agrees better with TRBJ2-7. The CDR3 extends over 15 amino acids. The germline V gene has CDR1 MGHRA and CDR2 YSYEKL. CDR3 in DNA: TGCGCCAGCAGCCAAGAGGTAGCGGACTCTTACGAGCAGTACTTC. Its protein is CASSQEVADSYEQYF.

The rearrangement links TRBV30 to TRBJ2-2, with a tentative D call TRBD1 (6 bases). The ends were cut back, 7 bases at V and 4 bases at J, with 16 bases in the middle. The CDR3 is 14 residues long. Germline V gives CDR1 GTSNPN, CDR2 SVGIG (reference sequence). The CDR3 DNA follows: TGTGCCTCCAAGGCCGGACAGCGCACCGGGGAGCTGTTTTTT. Amino acids: CASKAGQRTGELFF. Combining the CDR3 with reference TRBV30 and TRBJ2-2 gives the whole variable domain SQTIHQWPATLVQPVGSPLSLECTVEGTSNPNLYWYRQAAGRGLQLLFYSVGIGQISSEVPQNLSASRPQDRQFILSSKKLLLSDSGFYLCASKAGQRTGELFFGEGSRLTVL.

The chain couples TRBV10-3 to TRBJ2-3; tentative D call: TRBD1 (7 bases). Germline CDR1 is ENHRY and CDR2 is SYGVKD. The CDR3 runs 19 residues. The germline V and J ends were trimmed by 3 bases and 3 bases, with 25 bases remaining between them. CDR3 in amino acids: CAISESLTLLTGTTDTQYF. As DNA, the CDR3 is TGTGCCATCAGTGAATCCTTAACCCTATTGACAGGGACTACAGATACGCAGTATTTT.

There are a few counts of this clone. J is TRBJ2-7 and V is TRBV9, with D hard to call. Germline V gives CDR1 SGDLS, CDR2 YYNGEE. The ends were cut back, 4 bases at V and 1 base at J, with 9 bases in the middle. This CDR3 comprises 13 residues. CDR3 loop: CASSPRSSYEQYF. Here the CDR3 DNA reads TGTGCCAGCAGCCCGCGCTCTTCCTACGAGCAGTACTTC. The entire variable domain, with the rest obtained from reference TRBV9 and TRBJ2-7, is as follows: DSGVTQTPKHLITATGQRVTLRCSPRSGDLSVYWYQQSLDQGLQFLIQYYNGEERAKGNILERFSAQQFPDLHSELNLSSLELGDSALYFCASSPRSSYEQYFGPGTRLTVT.

In this sample, this clone turned up a few times. CDR3 nucleotides: TGTGCCAGCAGCCCCCTAGCGGGGATCACAGATACGCAGTATTTT. This sequence encodes CASSPLAGITDTQYF. This chain joins TRBV9 and TRBJ2-3, with TRBD2 matching 9 bases. Germline V gene sequence: CDR1 SGDLS, CDR2 YYNGEE. Losses at the gene ends were 4 bases for V and 2 bases for J; bases not matched to a gene: 5. This CDR3 is built from 15 residues.

V and J are TRBV28 and TRBJ2-7; 8 bases align to TRBD1. The CDR3 sequence is 15 residues long. Germline V gene sequence: CDR1 MDHEN, CDR2 SYDVKM. J was trimmed by 4 bases and V by 2 bases; bases with no gene match: 7. CDR3 region: CASSLPGTGVYEQYF. The CDR3, as DNA: TGTGCCAGCAGTTTACCGGGGACAGGAGTTTACGAGCAGTACTTC.

With respect to this clone: Other nucleotide sequences from this sample produce the same CDR3. The CDR3 spells CASSRGLAGGNEQFF. In DNA form, the CDR3 reads TGTGCCAGCAGCCGGGGACTAGCGGGAGGAAATGAGCAGTTCTTC. This rearrangement joins TRBV14 to TRBJ2-1; 15 bases are shared with TRBD2. This CDR3 has 15 residues. The junction had 2 bases not matched to a gene; V was cut back by 4 bases and J by 7 bases. Germline values: CDR1 SGHDN, CDR2 FVKESK.

This clone came up a few times. V gene TRBV30 combines with J gene TRBJ1-6, with D unclear. Deletions cut 1 base from V and 6 bases from J, with 7 bases between. CDR3 length: 13 amino acids. The germline CDR1 and CDR2 sequences are GTSNPN and SVGIG (reference sequence). The CDR3 sequence: CAWSGRGNSPLHF. The DNA for the CDR3 is TGTGCCTGGAGTGGTAGAGGTAATTCACCCCTCCACTTT.